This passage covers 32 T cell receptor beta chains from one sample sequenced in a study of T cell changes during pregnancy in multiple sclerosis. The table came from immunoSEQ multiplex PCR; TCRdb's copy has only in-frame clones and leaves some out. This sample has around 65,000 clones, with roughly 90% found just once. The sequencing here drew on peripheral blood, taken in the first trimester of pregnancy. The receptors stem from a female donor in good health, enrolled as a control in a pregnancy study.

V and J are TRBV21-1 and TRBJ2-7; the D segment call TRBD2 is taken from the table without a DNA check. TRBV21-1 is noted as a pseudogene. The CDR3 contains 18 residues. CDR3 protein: CASSATGTTLSKDYEQYF. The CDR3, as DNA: TGTGCCAGCAGCGCTACCGGGACTACCCTATCTAAGGACTACGAGCAGTACTTC.

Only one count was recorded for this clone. CDR3 bases: TGTGCCAGCTCTCCGGGACAGGGGGCGAGGGAGCAGTACTTC. Translated, it gives CASSPGQGAREQYF. The J gene is TRBJ2-7, the V gene TRBV18; 12 nucleotides match TRBD1. The CDR3 spans 14 residues. Unmatched junction bases numbered 7, after V lost 6 bases and J lost 7 bases. In germline, CDR1 is KGHSH, CDR2 LQKENI.

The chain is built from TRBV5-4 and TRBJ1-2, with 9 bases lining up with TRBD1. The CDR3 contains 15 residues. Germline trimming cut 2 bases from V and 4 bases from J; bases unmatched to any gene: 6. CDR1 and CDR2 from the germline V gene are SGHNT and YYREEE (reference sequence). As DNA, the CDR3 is TGTGCCAGCAGCTTCACAGGGGGCGCTGGCTATGGCTACACCTTC. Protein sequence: CASSFTGGAGYGYTF.

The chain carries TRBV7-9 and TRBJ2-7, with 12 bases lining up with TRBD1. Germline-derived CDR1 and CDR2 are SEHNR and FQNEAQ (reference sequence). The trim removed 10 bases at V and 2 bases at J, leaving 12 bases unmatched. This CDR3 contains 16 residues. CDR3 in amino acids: CAILSLRDRGPYEQYF. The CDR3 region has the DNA TGTGCCATCTTATCACTTCGGGACAGGGGGCCCTACGAGCAGTACTTC.

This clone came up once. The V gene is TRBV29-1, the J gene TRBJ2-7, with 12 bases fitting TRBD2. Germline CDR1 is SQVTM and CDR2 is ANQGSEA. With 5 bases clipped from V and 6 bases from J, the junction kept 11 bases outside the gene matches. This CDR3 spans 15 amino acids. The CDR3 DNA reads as TGCAGCGTTTGGACTAGCGGGAACAAGGGGGGCGAGCAGTACTTC. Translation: CSVWTSGNKGGEQYF.

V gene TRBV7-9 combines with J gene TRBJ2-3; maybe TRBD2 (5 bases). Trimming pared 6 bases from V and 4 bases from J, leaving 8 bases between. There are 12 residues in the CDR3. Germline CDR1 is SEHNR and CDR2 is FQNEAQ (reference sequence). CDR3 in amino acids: CASRMGADTQYF. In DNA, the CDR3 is TGTGCCAGCAGGATGGGAGCAGATACGCAGTATTTT.

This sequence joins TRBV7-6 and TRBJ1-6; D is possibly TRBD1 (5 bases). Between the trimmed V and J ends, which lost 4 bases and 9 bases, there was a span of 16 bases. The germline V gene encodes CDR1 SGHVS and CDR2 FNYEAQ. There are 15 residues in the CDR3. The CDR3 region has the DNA TGTGCCAGCAGCTCTCAGGGCCCAGGAAGTTCACCCCTCCACTTT. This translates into CASSSQGPGSSPLHF.

The CDR3 is CASSLSSGTGLRGANEKLFF. CDR3 in DNA: TGTGCCAGCAGCCTTTCCTCAGGGACCGGACTCAGGGGGGCTAATGAAAAACTGTTTTTT. This rearrangement joins TRBV9 to TRBJ1-4; 7 positions agree with TRBD1. Germline V gene lookup returns CDR1 SGDLS and CDR2 YYNGEE. The ends lost 4 bases at V and 3 bases at J; junction bases unmatched: 21. This CDR3 is built from 20 residues.

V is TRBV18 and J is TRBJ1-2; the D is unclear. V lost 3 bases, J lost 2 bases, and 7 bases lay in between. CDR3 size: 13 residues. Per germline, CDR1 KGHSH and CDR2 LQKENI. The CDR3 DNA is TGTGCCAGCTCACCGGAGGGAAACTATGGCTACACCTTC. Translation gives CASSPEGNYGYTF.

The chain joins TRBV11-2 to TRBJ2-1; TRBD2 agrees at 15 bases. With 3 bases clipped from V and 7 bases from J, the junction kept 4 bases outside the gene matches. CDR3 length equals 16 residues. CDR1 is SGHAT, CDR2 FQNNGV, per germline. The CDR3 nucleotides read TGTGCCAGCAGCTTTACCGGGACTAGCGGGAGGAATGAGCAGTTCTTC. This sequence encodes CASSFTGTSGRNEQFF.

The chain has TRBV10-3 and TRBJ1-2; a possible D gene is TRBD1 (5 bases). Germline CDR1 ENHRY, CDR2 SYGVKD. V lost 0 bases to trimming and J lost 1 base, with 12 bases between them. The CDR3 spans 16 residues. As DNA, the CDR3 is TGTGCCATCAGTGAGTCAGAGAGGAGGGGTAACTATGGCTACACCTTC. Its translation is CAISESERRGNYGYTF.

This CDR3 is CASSIARDSQETQYF. CDR3 sequence (DNA): TGTGCCAGTAGTATAGCCCGGGACAGCCAAGAGACCCAGTACTTC. V and J are TRBV19 and TRBJ2-5, with 7 positions matching TRBD1. V dropped 1 base and J dropped 1; count of bases not matched to a gene: 3. The CDR3 is 15 amino acids. CDR1 is LNHDA and CDR2 is SQIVND in the germline V gene (reference sequence).

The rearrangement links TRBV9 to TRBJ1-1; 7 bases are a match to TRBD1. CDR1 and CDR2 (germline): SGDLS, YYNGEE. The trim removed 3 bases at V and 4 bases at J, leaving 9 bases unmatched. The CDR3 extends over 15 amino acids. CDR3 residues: CASSDQTGSSTEAFF. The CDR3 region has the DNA TGTGCCAGCAGCGACCAGACAGGGAGTAGCACTGAAGCTTTCTTT.

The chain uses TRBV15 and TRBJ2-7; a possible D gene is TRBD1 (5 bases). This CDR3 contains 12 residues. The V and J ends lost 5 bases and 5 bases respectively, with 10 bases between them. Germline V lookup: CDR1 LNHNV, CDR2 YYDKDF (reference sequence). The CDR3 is CATSGSGNEQYF. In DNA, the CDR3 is TGTGCCACCAGCGGATCAGGGAACGAGCAGTACTTC.

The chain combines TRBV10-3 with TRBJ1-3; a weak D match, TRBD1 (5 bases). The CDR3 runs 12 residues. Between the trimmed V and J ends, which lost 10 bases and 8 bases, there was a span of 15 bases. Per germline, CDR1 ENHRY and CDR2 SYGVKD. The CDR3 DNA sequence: TGTGCCACTCATGGGGCGGGATACACCATATATTTT. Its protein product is CATHGAGYTIYF.

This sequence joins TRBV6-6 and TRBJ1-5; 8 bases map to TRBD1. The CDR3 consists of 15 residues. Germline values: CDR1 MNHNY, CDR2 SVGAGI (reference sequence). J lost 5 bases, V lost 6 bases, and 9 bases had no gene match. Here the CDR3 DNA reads TGTGCCAGCAGGATACAGGGGGGGGTTGATCAGCCCCAGCATTTT. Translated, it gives CASRIQGGVDQPQHF.

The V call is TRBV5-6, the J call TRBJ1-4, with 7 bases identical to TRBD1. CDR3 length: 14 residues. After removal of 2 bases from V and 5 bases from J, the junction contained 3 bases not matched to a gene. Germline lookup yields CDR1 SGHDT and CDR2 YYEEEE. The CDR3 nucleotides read TGTGCCAGCAGCTTCGGGACAGAAAATGAAAAACTGTTTTTT. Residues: CASSFGTENEKLFF.

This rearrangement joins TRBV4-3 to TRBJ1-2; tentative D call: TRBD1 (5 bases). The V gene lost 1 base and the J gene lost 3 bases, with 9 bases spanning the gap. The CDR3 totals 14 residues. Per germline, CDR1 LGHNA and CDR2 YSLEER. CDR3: CASSQGTSYYGYTF. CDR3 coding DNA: TGCGCCAGCAGCCAAGGGACATCGTACTATGGCTACACCTTC.

CDR3 DNA sequence: TGTGCCAGCAGCGGAGAGACAGGATTGAATCAGCCCCAGCATTTT. Residues: CASSGETGLNQPQHF. The rearrangement links TRBV9 to TRBJ1-5; tentatively, D is TRBD1 (6 bases). Germline CDR1 SGDLS, CDR2 YYNGEE. Trimming took 3 bases from V and 4 from J, leaving 14 bases between them. The CDR3 sequence is 15 residues long.

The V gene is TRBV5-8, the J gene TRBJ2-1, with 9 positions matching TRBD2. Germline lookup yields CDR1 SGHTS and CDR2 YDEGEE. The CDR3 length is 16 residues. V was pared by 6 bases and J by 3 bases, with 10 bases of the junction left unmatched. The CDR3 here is CASTPGTSTRYNEQFF. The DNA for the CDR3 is TGTGCCAGCACTCCGGGGACTAGCACCCGCTACAATGAGCAGTTCTTC. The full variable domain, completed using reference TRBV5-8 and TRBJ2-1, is EAGVTQSPTHLIKTRGQQATLRCSPISGHTSVYWYQQALGLGLQFLLWYDEGEERNRGNFPPRFSGRQFPNYSSELNVNALELEDSALYLCASTPGTSTRYNEQFFGPGTRLTVL.

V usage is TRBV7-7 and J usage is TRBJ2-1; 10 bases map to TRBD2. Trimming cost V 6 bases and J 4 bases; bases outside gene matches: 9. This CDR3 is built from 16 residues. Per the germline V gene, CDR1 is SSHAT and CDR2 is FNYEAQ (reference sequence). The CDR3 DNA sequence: TGTGCCAGCAGTCTATCCGGGACTAGCGTTTACAATGAGCAGTTCTTC. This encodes CASSLSGTSVYNEQFF.

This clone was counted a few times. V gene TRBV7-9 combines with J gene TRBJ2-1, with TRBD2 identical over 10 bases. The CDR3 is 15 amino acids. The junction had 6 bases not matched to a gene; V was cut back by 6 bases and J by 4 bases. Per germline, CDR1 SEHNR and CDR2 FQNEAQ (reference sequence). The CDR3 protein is CASSPGLAEYNEQFF. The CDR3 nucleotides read TGTGCCAGCAGTCCTGGACTAGCGGAATACAATGAGCAGTTCTTC.

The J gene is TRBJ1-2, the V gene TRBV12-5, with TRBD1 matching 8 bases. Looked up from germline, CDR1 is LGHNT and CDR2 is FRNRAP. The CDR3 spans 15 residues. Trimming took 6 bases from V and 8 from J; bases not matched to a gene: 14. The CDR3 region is CASGLPAGQGNGYTF. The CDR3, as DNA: TGTGCTAGTGGACTCCCGGCCGGACAGGGAAACGGCTACACCTTC.

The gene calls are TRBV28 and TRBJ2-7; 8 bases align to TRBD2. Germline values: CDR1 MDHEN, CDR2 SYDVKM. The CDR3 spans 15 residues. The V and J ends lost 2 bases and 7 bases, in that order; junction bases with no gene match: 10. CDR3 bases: TGTGCCAGCAGTTTAGGGACTAGTCCCCTGAGAGAGCAGTACTTC. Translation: CASSLGTSPLREQYF.

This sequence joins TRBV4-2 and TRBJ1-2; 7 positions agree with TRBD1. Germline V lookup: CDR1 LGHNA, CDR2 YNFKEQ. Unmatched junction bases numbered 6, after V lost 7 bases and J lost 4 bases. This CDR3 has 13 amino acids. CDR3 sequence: CASKPRDSYGYTF. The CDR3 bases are TGTGCCAGCAAACCCCGGGACAGCTATGGCTACACCTTC.

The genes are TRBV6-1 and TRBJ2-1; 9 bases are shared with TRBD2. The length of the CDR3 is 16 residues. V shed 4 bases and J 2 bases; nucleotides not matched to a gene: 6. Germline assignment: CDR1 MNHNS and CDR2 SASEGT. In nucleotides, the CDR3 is TGTGCCAGCAGTGGCGGGGGGGCCGTAGCCTACAATGAGCAGTTCTTC. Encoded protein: CASSGGGAVAYNEQFF.

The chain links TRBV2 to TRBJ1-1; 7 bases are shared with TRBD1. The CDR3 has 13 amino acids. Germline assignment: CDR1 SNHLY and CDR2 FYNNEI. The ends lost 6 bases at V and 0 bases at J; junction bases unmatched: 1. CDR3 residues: CASRTGMNTEAFF. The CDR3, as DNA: TGTGCCAGCAGGACAGGGATGAACACTGAAGCTTTCTTT.

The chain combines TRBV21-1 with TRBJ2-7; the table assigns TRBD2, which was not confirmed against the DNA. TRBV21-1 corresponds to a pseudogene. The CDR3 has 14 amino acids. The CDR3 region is CASSHESPNYEQYF. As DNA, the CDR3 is TGTGCCAGCAGCCACGAGAGCCCCAACTACGAGCAGTACTTC.

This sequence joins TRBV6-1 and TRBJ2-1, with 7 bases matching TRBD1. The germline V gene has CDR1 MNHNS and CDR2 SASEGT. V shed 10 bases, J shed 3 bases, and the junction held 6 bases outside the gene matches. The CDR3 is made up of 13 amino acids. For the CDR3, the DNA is TGTGCCAACCGACAGGGTAGCTACAATGAGCAGTTCTTC. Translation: CANRQGSYNEQFF.

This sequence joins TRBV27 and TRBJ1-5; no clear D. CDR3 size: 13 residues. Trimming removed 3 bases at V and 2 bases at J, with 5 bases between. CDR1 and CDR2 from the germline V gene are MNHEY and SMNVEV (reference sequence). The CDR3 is CASSFRGNQPQHF. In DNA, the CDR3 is TGTGCCAGCAGTTTTCGGGGCAATCAGCCCCAGCATTTT.

CDR3 in amino acids: CASSLGQQSSYNEQFF. In DNA form, the CDR3 reads TGTGCCAGCAGCTTGGGCCAACAGAGCTCCTACAATGAGCAGTTCTTC. V usage is TRBV5-5 and J usage is TRBJ2-1; D gene ambiguous. The CDR3 runs 16 residues. CDR1 and CDR2 (germline): SGHKS, YYEKEE (reference sequence). V lost 0 bases and J 0 bases, leaving 10 bases between the germline ends.

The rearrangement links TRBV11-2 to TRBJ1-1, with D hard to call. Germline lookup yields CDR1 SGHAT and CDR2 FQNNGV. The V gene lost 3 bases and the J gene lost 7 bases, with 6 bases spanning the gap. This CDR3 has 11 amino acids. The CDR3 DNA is TGTGCCAGCAGCTTGATCGGTGAAGCTTTCTTT. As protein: CASSLIGEAFF.